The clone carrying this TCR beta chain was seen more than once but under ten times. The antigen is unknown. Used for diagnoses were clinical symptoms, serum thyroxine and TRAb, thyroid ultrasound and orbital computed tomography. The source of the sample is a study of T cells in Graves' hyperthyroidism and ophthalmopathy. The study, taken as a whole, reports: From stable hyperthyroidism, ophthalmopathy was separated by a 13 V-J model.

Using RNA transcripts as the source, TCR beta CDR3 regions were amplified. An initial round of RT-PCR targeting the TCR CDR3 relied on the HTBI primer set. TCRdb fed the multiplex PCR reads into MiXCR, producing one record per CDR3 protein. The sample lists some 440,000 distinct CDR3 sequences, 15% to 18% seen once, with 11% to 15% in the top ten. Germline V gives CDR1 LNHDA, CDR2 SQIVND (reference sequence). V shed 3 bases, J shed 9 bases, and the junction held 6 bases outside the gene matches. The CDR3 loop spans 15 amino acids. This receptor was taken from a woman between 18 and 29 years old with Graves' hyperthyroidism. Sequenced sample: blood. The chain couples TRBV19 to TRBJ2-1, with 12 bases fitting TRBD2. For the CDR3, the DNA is TGTGCCAGTAGTATCTCTAGCGGGAGGGCCCGTGAGCAGTTCTTC. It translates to CASSISSGRAREQFF.